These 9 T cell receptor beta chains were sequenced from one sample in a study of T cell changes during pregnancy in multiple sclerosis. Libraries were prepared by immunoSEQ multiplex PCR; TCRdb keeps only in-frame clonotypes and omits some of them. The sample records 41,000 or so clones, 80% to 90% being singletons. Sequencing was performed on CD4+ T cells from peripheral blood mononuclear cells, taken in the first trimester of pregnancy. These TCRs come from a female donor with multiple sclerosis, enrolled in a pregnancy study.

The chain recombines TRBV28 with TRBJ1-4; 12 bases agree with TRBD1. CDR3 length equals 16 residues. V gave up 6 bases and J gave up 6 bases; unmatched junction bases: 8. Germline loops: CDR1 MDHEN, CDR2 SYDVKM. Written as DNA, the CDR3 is TGTGCCAGCAGACCGGCCGGGACAGGGGGCCATGAAAAACTGTTTTTT. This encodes CASRPAGTGGHEKLFF.

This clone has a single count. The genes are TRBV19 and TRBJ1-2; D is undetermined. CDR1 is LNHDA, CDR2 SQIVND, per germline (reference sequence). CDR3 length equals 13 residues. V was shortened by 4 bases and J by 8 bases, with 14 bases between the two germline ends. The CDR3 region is CASSTLFQKGYTF. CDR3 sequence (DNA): TGTGCCAGTAGTACCCTTTTCCAGAAGGGCTACACCTTC.

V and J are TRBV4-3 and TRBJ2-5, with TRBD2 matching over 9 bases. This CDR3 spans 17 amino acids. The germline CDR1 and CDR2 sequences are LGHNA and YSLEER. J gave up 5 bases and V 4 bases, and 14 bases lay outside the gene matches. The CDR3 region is CASSPTWGRLAEETQYF. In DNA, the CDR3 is TGCGCCAGCAGCCCGACCTGGGGGAGACTAGCGGAGGAGACCCAGTACTTC.

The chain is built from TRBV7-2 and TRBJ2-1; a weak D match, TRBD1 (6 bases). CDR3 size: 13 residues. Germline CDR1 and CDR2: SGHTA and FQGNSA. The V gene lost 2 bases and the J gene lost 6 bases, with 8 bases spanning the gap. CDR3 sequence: CASSLRDTNEQFF. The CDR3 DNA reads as TGTGCCAGCAGCTTACGGGACACCAATGAGCAGTTCTTC. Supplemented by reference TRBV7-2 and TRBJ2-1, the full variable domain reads GAGVSQSPSNKVTEKGKDVELRCDPISGHTALYWYRQSLGQGLEFLIYFQGNSAPDKSGLPSDRFSAERTGGSVSTLTIQRTQQEDSAVYLCASSLRDTNEQFFGPGTRLTVL.

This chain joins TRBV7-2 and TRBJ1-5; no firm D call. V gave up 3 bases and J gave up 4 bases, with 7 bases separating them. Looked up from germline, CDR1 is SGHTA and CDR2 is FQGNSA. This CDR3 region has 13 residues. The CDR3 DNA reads TGTGCCAGCAGCTTGCAGATTAATCAGCCCCAGCATTTT. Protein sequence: CASSLQINQPQHF.

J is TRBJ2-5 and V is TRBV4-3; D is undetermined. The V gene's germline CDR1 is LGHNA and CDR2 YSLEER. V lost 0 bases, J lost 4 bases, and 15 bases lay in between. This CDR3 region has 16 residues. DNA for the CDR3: TGCGCCAGCAGCCAAGATTGGGCCCTTAACCGAGAGACCCAGTACTTC. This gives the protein CASSQDWALNRETQYF.

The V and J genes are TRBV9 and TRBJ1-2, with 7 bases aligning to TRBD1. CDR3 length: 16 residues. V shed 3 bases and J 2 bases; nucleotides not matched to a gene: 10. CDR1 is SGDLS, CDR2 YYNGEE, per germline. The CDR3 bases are TGTGCCAGCAGCGCTTGGGACAGCCCAACGAACTATGGCTACACCTTC. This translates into CASSAWDSPTNYGYTF.

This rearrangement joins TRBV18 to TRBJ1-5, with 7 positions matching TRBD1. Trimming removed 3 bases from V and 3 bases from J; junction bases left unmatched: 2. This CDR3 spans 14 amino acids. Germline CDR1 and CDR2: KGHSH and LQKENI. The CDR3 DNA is TGTGCCAGCTCACCGGGACAGCTCAATCAGCCCCAGCATTTT. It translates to CASSPGQLNQPQHF.

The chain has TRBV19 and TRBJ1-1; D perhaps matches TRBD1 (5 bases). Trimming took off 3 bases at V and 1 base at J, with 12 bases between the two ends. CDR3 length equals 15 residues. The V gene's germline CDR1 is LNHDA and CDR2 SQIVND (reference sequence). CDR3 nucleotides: TGTGCCAGTAGTATTGGGCGGGGCGCGAACACTGAAGCTTTCTTT. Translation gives CASSIGRGANTEAFF.